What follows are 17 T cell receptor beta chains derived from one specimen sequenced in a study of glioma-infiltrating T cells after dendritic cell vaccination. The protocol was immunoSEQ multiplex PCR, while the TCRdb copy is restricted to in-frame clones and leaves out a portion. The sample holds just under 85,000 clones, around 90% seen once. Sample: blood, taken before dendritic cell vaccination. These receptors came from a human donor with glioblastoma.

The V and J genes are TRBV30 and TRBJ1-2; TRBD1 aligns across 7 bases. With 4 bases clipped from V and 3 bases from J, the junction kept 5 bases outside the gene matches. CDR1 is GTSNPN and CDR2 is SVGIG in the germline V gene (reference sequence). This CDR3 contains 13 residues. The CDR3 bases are TGTGCCTGGACCAGGGGGGTAGACTATGGCTACACCTTC. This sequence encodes CAWTRGVDYGYTF.

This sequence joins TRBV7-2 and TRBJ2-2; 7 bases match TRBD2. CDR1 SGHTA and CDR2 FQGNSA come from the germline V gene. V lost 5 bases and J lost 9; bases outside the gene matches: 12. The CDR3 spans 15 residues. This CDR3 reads CASSPGRTRVRELFF. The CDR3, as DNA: TGTGCCAGCAGCCCAGGACGGACTAGGGTCCGGGAGCTGTTTTTT. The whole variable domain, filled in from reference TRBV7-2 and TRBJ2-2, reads GAGVSQSPSNKVTEKGKDVELRCDPISGHTALYWYRQSLGQGLEFLIYFQGNSAPDKSGLPSDRFSAERTGGSVSTLTIQRTQQEDSAVYLCASSPGRTRVRELFFGEGSRLTVL.

DNA of the CDR3: TGTGCCAGCAGCAGGGACAGGGGTGAAGCTTTCTTT. Translating it yields CASSRDRGEAFF. The chain couples TRBV9 to TRBJ1-1; 10 bases align to TRBD1. The length of the CDR3 is 12 residues. Germline values: CDR1 SGDLS, CDR2 YYNGEE. Unmatched junction bases numbered 1, after V lost 4 bases and J lost 7 bases.

The CDR3 DNA is TGTGCCAGTAGTATCTCGGAGGCAGATACGCAGTATTTT. Translation gives CASSISEADTQYF. The chain recombines TRBV19 with TRBJ2-3, with a weak D call TRBD2 (5 bases). The CDR3 covers 13 residues. Trimming cost V 3 bases and J 4 bases, with 8 bases left between them. Per germline, CDR1 LNHDA and CDR2 SQIVND (reference sequence).

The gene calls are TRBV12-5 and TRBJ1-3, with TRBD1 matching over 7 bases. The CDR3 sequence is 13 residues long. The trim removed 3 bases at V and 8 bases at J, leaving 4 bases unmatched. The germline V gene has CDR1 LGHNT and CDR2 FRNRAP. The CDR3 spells CASGFNQGDTIYF. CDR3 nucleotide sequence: TGTGCTAGTGGTTTTAACCAGGGGGACACCATATATTTT. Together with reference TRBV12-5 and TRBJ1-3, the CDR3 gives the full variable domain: DARVTQTPRHKVTEMGQEVTMRCQPILGHNTVFWYRQTMMQGLELLAYFRNRAPLDDSGMPKDRFSAEMPDATLATLKIQPSEPRDSAVYFCASGFNQGDTIYFGEGSWLTVV.

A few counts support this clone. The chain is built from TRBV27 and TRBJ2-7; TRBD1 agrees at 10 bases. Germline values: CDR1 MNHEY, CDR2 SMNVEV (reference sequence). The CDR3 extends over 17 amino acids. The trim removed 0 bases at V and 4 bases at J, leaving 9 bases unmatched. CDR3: CASSLSARTGGGYEQYF. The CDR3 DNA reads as TGTGCCAGCAGTTTATCGGCCCGGACAGGGGGAGGGTACGAGCAGTACTTC.

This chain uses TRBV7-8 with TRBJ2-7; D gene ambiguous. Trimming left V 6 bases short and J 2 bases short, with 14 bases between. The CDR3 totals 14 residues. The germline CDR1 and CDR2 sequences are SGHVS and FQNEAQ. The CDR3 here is CASRPGIATYEQYF. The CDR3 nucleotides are TGTGCCAGCAGACCCGGAATAGCCACCTACGAGCAGTACTTC.

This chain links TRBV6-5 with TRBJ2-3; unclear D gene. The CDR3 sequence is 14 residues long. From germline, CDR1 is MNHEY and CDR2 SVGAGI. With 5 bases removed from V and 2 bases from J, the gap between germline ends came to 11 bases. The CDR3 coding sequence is TGTGCCAGCAGTACGACTCATAACACAGATACGCAGTATTTT. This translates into CASSTTHNTDTQYF.

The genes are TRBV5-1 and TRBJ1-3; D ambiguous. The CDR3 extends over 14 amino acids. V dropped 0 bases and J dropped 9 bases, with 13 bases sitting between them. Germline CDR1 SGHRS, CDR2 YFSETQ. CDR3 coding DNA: TGCGCCAGCAGCTTGGAAGGGAGGTGGAGCACCATATATTTT. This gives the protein CASSLEGRWSTIYF. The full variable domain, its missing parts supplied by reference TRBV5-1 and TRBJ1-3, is KAGVTQTPRYLIKTRGQQVTLSCSPISGHRSVSWYQQTPGQGLQFLFEYFSETQRNKGNFPGRFSGRQFSNSRSEMNVSTLELGDSALYLCASSLEGRWSTIYFGEGSWLTVV.

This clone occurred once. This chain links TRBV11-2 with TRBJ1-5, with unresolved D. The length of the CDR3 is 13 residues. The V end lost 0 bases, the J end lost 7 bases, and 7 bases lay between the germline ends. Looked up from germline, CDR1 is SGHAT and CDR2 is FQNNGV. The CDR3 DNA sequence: TGTGCCAGCAGCTTAGAAAGTGGCCAGCCCCAGCATTTT. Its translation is CASSLESGQPQHF.

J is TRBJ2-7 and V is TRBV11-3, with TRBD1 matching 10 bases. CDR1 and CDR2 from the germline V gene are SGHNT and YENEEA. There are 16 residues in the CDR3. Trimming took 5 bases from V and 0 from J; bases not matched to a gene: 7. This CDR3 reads CASSPWDRGASYEQYF. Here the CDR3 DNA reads TGTGCCAGCAGCCCCTGGGACAGGGGTGCCTCCTACGAGCAGTACTTC.

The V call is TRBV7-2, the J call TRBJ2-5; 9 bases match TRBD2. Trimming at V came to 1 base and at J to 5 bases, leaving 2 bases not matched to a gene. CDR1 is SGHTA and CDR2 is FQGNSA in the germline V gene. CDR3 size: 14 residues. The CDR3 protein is CASSLVAGGETQYF. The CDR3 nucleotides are TGTGCCAGCAGCTTAGTTGCGGGGGGGGAGACCCAGTACTTC.

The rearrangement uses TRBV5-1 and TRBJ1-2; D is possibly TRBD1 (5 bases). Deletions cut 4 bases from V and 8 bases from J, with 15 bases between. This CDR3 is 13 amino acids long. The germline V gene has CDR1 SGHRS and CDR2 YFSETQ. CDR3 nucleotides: TGCGCCAGCAGCCTGGGGCAGGGAAAGGGCTACACCTTC. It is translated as CASSLGQGKGYTF.

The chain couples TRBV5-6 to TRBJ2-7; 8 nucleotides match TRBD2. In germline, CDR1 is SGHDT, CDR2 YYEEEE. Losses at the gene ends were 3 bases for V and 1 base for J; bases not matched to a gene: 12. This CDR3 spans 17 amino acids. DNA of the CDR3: TGTGCCAGCAGCTGGTTGGTAGCGGGAAAAGAATCCTACGAGCAGTACTTC. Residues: CASSWLVAGKESYEQYF.

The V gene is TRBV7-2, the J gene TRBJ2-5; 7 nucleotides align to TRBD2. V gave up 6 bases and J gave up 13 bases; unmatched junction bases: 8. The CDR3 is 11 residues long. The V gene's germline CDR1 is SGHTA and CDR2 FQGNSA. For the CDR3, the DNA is TGTGCCAGCAGATCCGGACTAGAATTGTACTTC. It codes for CASRSGLELYF.

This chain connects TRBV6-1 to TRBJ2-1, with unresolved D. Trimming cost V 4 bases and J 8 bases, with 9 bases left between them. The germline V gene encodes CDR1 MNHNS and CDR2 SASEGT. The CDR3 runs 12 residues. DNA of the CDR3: TGTGCCAGCAGTGCCAGGCGCGATGAGCAGTTCTTC. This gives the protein CASSARRDEQFF.

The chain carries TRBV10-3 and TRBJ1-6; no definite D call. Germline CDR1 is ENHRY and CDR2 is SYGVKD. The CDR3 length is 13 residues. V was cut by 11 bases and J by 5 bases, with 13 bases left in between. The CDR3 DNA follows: TGTGCCGTGAAGAGGAGAGATAATTCACCCCTCCACTTT. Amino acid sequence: CAVKRRDNSPLHF.